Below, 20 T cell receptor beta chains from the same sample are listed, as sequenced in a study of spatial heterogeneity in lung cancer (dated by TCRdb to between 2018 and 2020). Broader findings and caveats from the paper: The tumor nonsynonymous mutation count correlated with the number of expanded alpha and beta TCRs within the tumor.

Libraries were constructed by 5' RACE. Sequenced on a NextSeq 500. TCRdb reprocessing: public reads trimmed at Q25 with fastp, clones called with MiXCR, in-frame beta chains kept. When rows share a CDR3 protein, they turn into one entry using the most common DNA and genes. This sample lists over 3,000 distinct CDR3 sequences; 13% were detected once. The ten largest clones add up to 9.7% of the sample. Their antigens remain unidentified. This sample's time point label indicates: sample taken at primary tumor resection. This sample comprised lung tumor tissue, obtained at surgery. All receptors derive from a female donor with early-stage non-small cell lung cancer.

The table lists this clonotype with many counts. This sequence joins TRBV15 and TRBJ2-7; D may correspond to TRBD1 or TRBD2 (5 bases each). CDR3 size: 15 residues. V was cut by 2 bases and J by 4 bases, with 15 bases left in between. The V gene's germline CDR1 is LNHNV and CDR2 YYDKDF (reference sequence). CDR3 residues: CATSRSPGPQYEQYF. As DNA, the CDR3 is TGTGCCACCAGCAGATCTCCGGGACCGCAATACGAGCAGTACTTC.

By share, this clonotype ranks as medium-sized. The CDR3 here is CASSPRTEPFGYTF. The CDR3 DNA follows: TGTGCCAGCTCACCACGGACAGAACCTTTTGGCTACACCTTC. The genes are TRBV18 and TRBJ1-2; D possibly corresponds to TRBD1 (6 bases). The V gene's germline CDR1 is KGHSH and CDR2 LQKENI. CDR3 size: 14 residues. Trimming removed 1 base from V and 7 bases from J, with 13 bases in between.

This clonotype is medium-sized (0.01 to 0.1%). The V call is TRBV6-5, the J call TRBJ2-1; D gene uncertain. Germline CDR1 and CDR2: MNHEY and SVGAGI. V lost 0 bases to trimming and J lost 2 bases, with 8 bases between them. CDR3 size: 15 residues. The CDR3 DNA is TGTGCCAGCAGTTACTCCCCCAGCACCTACAATGAGCAGTTCTTC. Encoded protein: CASSYSPSTYNEQFF.

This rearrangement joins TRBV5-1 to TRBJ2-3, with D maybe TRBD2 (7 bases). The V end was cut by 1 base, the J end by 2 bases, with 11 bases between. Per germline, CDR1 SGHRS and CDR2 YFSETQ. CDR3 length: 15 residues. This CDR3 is CASSLRGAPTDTQYF. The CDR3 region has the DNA TGCGCCAGCAGCTTGCGGGGGGCCCCCACAGATACGCAGTATTTT.

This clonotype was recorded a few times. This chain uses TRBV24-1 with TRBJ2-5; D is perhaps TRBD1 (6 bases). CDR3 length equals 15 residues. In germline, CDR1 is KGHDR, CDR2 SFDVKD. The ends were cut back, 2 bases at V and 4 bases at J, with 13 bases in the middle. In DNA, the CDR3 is TGTGCCACCAGTGATTGGGCAGGGGACCGAGAGACCCAGTACTTC. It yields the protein CATSDWAGDRETQYF.

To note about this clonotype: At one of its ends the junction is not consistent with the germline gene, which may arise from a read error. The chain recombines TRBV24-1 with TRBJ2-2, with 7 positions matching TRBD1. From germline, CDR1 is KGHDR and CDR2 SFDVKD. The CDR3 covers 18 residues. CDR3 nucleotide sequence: TGTGCCGCCAGTGACCTTACTCCGACAGGGAAGAACGCCGGGGAGCTGTTTTTT. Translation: CAASDLTPTGKNAGELFF.

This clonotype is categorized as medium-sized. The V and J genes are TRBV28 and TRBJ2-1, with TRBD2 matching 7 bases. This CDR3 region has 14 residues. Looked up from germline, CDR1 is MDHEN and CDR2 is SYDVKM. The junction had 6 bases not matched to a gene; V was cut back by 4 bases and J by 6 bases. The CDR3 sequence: CASSSGGVRNEQFF. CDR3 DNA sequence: TGTGCCAGCAGTTCGGGAGGAGTCCGCAATGAGCAGTTCTTC. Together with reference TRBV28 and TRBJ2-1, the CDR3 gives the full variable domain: DVKVTQSSRYLVKRTGEKVFLECVQDMDHENMFWYRQDPGLGLRLIYFSYDVKMKEKGDIPEGYSVSREKKERFSLILESASTNQTSMYLCASSSGGVRNEQFFGPGTRLTVL.

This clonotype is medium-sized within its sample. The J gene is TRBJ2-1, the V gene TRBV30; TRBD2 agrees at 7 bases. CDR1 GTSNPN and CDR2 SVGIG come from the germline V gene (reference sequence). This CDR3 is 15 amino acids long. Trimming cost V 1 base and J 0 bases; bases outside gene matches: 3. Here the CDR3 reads CAWSDGTISYNEQFF. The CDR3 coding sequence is TGTGCCTGGAGTGACGGGACTATCTCCTACAATGAGCAGTTCTTC.

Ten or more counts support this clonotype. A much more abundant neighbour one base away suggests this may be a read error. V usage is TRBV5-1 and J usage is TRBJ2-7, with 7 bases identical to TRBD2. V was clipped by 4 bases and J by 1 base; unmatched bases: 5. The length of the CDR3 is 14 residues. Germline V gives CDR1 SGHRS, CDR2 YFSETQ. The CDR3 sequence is CASSETSASYEQYF. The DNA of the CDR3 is TGCGCCAGCAGCGAAACTAGCGCGTCCTACGAGCAGTACTTC.

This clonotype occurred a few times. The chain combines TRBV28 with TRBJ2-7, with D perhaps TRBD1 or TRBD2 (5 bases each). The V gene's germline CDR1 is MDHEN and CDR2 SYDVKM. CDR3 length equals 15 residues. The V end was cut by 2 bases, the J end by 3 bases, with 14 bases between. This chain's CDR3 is CASSLGTRVLYEQYF. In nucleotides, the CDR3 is TGTGCCAGCAGTTTAGGGACGAGAGTGCTCTACGAGCAGTACTTC. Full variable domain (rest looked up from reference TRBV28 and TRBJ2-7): DVKVTQSSRYLVKRTGEKVFLECVQDMDHENMFWYRQDPGLGLRLIYFSYDVKMKEKGDIPEGYSVSREKKERFSLILESASTNQTSMYLCASSLGTRVLYEQYFGPGTRLTVT.

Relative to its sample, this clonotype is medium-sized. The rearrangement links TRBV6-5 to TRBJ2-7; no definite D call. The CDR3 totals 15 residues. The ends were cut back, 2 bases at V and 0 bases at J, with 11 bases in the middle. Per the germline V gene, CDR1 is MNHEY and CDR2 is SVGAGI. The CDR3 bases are TGTGCCAGCAGTTACGCTCCCCAGAGCTCCTACGAGCAGTACTTC. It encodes CASSYAPQSSYEQYF.

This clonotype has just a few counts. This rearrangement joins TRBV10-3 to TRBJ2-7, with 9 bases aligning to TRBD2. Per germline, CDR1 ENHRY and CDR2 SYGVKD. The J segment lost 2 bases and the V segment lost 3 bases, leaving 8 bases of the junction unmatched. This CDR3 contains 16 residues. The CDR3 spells CAISDDLGLATYEQYF. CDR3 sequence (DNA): TGTGCCATCAGTGATGATTTGGGACTAGCAACCTACGAGCAGTACTTC.

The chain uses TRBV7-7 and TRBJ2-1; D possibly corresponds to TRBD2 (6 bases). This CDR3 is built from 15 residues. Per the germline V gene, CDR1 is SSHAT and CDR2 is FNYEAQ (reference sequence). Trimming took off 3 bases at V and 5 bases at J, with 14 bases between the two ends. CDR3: CASSFSVGRNNEQFF. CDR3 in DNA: TGTGCCAGCAGCTTCAGTGTTGGGAGGAACAATGAGCAGTTCTTC.

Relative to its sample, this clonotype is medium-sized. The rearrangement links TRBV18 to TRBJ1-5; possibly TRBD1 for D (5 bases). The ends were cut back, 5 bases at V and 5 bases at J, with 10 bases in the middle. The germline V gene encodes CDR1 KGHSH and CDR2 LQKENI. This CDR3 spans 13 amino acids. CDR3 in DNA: TGTGCCAGCTCAGACAGCCGGGATCAGCCCCAGCATTTT. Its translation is CASSDSRDQPQHF.

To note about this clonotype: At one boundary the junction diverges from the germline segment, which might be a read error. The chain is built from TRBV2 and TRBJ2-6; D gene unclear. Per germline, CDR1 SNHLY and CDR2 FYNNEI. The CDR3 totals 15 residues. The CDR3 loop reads CASSLNSPAADVLTF. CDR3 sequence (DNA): TGTGCCAGCAGTCTAAACAGTCCCGCGGCCGACGTCCTGACTTTC. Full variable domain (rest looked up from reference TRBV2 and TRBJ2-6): EPEVTQTPSHQVTQMGQEVILRCVPISNHLYFYWYRQILGQKVEFLVSFYNNEISEKSEIFDDQFSVERPDGSNFTLKIRSTKLEDSAMYFCASSLNSPAADVLTFGAGSRLTVL.

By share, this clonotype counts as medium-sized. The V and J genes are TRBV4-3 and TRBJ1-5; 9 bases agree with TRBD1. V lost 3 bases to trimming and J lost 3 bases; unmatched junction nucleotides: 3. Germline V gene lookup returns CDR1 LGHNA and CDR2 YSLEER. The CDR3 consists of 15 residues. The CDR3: CASSQWTGDNQPQHF. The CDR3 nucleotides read TGCGCCAGCAGCCAGTGGACAGGGGACAATCAGCCCCAGCATTTT.

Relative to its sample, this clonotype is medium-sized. The CDR3 DNA follows: TGTGCCAGCAGTACAGGGGGCGCATCCGGGGAGCTGTTTTTT. It is translated as CASSTGGASGELFF. The V gene is TRBV6-5, the J gene TRBJ2-2; 9 bases map to TRBD1. CDR1 and CDR2 from the germline V gene are MNHEY and SVGAGI. Germline trimming cut 5 bases from V and 6 bases from J; bases unmatched to any gene: 4. This CDR3 has 14 residues.

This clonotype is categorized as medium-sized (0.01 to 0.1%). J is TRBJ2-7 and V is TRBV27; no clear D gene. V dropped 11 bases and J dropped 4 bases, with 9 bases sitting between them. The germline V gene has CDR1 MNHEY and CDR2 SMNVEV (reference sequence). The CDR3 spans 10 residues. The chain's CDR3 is CAQQSYEQYF. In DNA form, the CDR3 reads TGTGCCCAGCAGTCTTACGAGCAGTACTTC.

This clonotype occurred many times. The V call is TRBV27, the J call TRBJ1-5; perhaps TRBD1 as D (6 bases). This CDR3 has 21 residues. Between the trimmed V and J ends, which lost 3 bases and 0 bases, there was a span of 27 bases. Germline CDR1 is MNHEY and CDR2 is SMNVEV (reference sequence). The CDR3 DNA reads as TGTGCCAGCAGTTTTGGGGGGCGACATCTCTGGATTCGACATAGCAATCAGCCCCAGCATTTT. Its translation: CASSFGGRHLWIRHSNQPQHF.

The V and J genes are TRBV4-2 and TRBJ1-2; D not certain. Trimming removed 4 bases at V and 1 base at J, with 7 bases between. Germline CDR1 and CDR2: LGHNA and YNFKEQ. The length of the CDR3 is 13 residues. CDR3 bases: TGTGCCAGCAGCCCGGAAGGTAACTATGGCTACACCTTC. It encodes CASSPEGNYGYTF.